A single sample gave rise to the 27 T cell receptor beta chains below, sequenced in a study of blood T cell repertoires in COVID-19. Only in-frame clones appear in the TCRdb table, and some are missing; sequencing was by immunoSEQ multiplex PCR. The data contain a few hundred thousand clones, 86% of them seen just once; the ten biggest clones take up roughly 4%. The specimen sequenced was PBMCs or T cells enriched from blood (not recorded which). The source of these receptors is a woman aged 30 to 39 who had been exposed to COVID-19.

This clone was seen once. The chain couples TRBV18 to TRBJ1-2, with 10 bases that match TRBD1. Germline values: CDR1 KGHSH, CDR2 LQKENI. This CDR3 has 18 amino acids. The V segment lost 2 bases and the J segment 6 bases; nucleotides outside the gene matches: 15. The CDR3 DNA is TGTGCCAGCTCACCATCCAGGGACAGGGGCCCCCCCGGCGATGGCTACACCTTC. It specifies CASSPSRDRGPPGDGYTF.

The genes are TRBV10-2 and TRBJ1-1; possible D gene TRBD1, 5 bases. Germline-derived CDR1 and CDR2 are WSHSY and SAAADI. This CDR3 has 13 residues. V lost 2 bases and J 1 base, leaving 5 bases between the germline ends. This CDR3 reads CASSEDRNTEAFF. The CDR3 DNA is TGCGCCAGCAGTGAGGACAGGAACACTGAAGCTTTCTTT.

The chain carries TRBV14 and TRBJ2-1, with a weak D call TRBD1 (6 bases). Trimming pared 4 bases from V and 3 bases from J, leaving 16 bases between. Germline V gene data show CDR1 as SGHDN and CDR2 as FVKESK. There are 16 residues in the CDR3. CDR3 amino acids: CASSPWGRGYYNEQFF. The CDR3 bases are TGTGCCAGCAGCCCCTGGGGAAGGGGGTACTACAATGAGCAGTTCTTC.

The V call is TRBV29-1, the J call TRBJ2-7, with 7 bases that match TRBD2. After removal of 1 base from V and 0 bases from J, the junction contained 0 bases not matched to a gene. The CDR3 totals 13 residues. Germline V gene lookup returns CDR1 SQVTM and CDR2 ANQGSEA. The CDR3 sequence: CSVEGGGSYEQYF. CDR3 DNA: TGCAGCGTTGAAGGGGGGGGCTCCTACGAGCAGTACTTC.

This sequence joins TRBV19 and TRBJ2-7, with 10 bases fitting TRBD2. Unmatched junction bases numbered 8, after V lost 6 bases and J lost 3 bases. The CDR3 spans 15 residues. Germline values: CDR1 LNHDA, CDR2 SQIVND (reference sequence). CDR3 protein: CASRLSSGGIYEQYF. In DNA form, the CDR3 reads TGTGCCAGTAGGTTGAGTAGCGGGGGGATCTACGAGCAGTACTTC.

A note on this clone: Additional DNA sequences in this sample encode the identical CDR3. Here the CDR3 reads CASSLRETQYF. The DNA for the CDR3 is TGTGCCAGCAGCCTGAGAGAGACCCAGTACTTC. The rearrangement joins TRBV12-3 or TRBV12-4 to TRBJ2-5; D is ambiguous. The CDR3 has 11 residues. V was cut by 6 bases and J by 4 bases, with 6 bases left in between.

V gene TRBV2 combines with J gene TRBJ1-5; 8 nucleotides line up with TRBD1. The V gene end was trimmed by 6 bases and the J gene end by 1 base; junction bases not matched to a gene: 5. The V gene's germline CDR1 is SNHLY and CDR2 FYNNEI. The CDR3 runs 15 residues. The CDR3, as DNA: TGTGCCAGCAGAGCCGGACAGGGAAGCAATCAGCCCCAGCATTTT. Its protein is CASRAGQGSNQPQHF.

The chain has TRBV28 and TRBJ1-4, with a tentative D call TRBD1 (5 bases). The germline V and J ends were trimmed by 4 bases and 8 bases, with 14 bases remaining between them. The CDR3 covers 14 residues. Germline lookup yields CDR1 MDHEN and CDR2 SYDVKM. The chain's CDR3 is CASSSSLRGEKLFF. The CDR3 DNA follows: TGTGCCAGCAGTTCCTCCCTCCGGGGGGAAAAACTGTTTTTT. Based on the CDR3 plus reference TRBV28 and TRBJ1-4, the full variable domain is DVKVTQSSRYLVKRTGEKVFLECVQDMDHENMFWYRQDPGLGLRLIYFSYDVKMKEKGDIPEGYSVSREKKERFSLILESASTNQTSMYLCASSSSLRGEKLFFGSGTQLSVL.

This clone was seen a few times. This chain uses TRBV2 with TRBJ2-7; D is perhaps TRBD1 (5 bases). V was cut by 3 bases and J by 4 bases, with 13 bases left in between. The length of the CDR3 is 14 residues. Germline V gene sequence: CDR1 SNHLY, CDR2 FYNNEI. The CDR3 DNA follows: TGTGCCAGCAGTGACCTGGGGCGAGGATACGAGCAGTACTTC. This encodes CASSDLGRGYEQYF.

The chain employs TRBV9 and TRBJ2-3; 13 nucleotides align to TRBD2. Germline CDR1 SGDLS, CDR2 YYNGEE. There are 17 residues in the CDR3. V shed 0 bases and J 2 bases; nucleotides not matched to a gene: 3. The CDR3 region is CASSVAGLAGLTDTQYF. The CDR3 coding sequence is TGTGCCAGCAGCGTAGCGGGACTAGCGGGGCTCACAGATACGCAGTATTTT.

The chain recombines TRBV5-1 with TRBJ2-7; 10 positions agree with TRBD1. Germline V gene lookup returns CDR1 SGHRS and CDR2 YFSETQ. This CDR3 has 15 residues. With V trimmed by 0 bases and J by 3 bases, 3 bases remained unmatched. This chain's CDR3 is CASSLGGQGLYEQYF. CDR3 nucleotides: TGCGCCAGCAGCTTGGGGGGACAGGGGCTCTACGAGCAGTACTTC.

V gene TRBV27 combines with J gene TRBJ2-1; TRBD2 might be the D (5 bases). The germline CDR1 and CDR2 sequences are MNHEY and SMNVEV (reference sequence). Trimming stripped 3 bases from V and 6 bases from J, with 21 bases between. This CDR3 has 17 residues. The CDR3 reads CASSFRGPGLYSNEQFF. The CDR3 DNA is TGTGCCAGCAGTTTCCGGGGTCCAGGTCTCTACTCCAATGAGCAGTTCTTC.

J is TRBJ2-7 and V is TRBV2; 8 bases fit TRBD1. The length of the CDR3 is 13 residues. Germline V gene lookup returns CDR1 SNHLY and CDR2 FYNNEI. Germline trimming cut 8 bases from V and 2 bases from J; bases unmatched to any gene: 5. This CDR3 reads CASQTGAAYEQYF. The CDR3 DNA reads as TGTGCCAGCCAGACAGGGGCCGCCTACGAGCAGTACTTC.

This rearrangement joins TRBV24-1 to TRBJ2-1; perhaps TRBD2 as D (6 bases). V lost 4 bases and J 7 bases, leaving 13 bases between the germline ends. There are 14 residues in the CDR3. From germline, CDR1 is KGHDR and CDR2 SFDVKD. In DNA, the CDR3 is TGTGCCACCAGTGACCCGTGGCGGGGTAATGAGCAGTTCTTC. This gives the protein CATSDPWRGNEQFF.

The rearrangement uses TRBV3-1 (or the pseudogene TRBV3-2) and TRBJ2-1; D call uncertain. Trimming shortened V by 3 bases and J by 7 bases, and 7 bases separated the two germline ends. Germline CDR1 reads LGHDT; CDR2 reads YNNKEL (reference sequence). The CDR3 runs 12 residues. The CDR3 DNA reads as TGTGCCAGCAGCCATCTCCGGAATGAGCAGTTCTTC. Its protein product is CASSHLRNEQFF.

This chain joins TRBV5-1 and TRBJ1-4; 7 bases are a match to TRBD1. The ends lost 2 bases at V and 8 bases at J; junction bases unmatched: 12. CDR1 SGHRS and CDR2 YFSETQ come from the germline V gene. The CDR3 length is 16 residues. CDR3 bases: TGCGCCAGCAGCTTAGAAGGGGGCTCGGTACGAGAAAAACTGTTTTTT. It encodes CASSLEGGSVREKLFF. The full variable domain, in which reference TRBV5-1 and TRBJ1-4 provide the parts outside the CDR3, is KAGVTQTPRYLIKTRGQQVTLSCSPISGHRSVSWYQQTPGQGLQFLFEYFSETQRNKGNFPGRFSGRQFSNSRSEMNVSTLELGDSALYLCASSLEGGSVREKLFFGSGTQLSVL.

The CDR3 coding sequence is TGTGCCAGCAGTGAGCGGTCGGCGGACAGTATTAACTATGGCTACACCTTC. It is translated as CASSERSADSINYGYTF. The gene calls are TRBV2 and TRBJ1-2, with D tentatively TRBD1 (6 bases). Germline-derived CDR1 and CDR2 are SNHLY and FYNNEI. The CDR3 totals 17 residues. The V end lost 3 bases, the J end lost 1 base, and 18 bases lay between the germline ends.

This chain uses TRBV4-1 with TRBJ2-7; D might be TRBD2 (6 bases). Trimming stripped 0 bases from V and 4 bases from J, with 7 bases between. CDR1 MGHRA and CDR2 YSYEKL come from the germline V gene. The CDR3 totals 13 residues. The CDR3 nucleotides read TGCGCCAGCAGCCAAGAAGGAGGGTACGAGCAGTACTTC. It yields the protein CASSQEGGYEQYF.

CDR3 bases: TGCGCCAGCAGCTTGGATACTAGCGGGGGGGCCTTGCACGGGGAGCTGTTTTTT. It translates to CASSLDTSGGALHGELFF. The chain is built from TRBV5-1 and TRBJ2-2, with 13 bases fitting TRBD2. The CDR3 is 18 residues long. Trimming removed 0 bases from V and 7 bases from J; junction bases left unmatched: 9. The germline CDR1 and CDR2 sequences are SGHRS and YFSETQ. The full variable domain, its missing parts supplied by reference TRBV5-1 and TRBJ2-2, is KAGVTQTPRYLIKTRGQQVTLSCSPISGHRSVSWYQQTPGQGLQFLFEYFSETQRNKGNFPGRFSGRQFSNSRSEMNVSTLELGDSALYLCASSLDTSGGALHGELFFGEGSRLTVL.

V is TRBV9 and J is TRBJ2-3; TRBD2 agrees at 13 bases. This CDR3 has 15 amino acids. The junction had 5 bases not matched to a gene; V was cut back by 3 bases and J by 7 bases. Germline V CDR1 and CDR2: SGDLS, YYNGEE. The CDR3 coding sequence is TGTGCCAGCAGCGCCGGGACTAGCGGGGCAAATACGCAGTATTTT. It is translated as CASSAGTSGANTQYF. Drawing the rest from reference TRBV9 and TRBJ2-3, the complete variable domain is DSGVTQTPKHLITATGQRVTLRCSPRSGDLSVYWYQQSLDQGLQFLIQYYNGEERAKGNILERFSAQQFPDLHSELNLSSLELGDSALYFCASSAGTSGANTQYFGPGTRLTVL.

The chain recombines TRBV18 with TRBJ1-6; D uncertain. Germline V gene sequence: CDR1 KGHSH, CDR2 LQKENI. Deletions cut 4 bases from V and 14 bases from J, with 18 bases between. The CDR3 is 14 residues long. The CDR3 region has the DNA TGTGCCAGCTCACAGGCCCACTCCGAGGGTACCCTCCACTTT. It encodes CASSQAHSEGTLHF.

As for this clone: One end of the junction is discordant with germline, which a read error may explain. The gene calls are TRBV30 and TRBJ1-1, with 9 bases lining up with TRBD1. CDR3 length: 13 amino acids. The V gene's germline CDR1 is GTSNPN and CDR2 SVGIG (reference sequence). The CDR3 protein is CAWSVRRGGQGKF. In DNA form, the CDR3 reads TGTGCCTGGAGTGTACGAAGGGGTGGACAGGGGAAATTT.

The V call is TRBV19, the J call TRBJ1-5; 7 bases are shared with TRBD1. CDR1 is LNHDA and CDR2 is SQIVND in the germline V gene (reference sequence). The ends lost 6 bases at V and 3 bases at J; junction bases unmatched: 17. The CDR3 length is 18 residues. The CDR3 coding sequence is TGTGCCAGTAGCGCCCATCTATCCGGGACAGCTTTCAATCAGCCCCAGCATTTT. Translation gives CASSAHLSGTAFNQPQHF.

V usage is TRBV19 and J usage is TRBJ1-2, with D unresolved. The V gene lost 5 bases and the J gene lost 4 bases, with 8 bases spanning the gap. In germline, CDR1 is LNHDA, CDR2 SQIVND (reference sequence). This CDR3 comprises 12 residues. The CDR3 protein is CASSSRGYGYTF. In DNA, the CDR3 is TGTGCCAGTAGTTCCCGGGGCTATGGCTACACCTTC.

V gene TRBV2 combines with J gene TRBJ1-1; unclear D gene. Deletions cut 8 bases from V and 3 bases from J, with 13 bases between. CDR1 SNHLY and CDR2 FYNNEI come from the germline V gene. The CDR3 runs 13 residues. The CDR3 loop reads CASHKTRDTEAFF. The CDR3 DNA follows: TGTGCCAGCCATAAAACTAGGGACACTGAAGCTTTCTTT.

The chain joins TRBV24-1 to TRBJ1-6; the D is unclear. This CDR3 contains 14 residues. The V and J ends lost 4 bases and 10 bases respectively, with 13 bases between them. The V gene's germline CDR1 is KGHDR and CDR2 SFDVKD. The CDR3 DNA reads TGTGCCACCAGTGACGGGCGGGATTCGTCACCCCTCCACTTT. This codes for CATSDGRDSSPLHF.

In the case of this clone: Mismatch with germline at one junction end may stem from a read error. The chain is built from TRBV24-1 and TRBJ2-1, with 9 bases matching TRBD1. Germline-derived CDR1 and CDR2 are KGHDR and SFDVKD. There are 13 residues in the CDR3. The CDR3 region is CATGTGILGEQFF. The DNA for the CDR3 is TGCGCCACCGGGACAGGGATTCTTGGTGAGCAGTTCTTC.